The text below deals with one TCR beta chain. This clonotype was counted a few times. Its antigen has not been determined. The sample holds no much larger clone one base away, and base qualities are not on file. Library construction relied on 5' RACE. Instrument on record: Illumina MiSeq. Using fastp at Q25 and MiXCR, TCRdb reprocessed the public reads and kept productive beta chains. When rows share a CDR3 protein, they turn into one entry using the most common DNA and genes. This sample holds almost 65,000 distinct CDR3 sequences; 15% to 20% were observed only once. The leading ten clones occupy around 1.4% of the sample. The CDR3 measures 16 amino acids from cysteine to phenylalanine. Solely the CDR3 DNA is kept, with 48 bases framed from the first base. The junction shows trimming of 0 bases on V and 2 bases on J, and the gene matches do not reach 5 bases of it. The germline V gene specifies MNHEY as CDR1 and SVGAGI as CDR2.

The sample belongs to a study of HIV-infected patients and healthy controls (dated by TCRdb to the mid-2010s). Sequencing input: CD4+ T cells from blood. The source is a human donor in good health. The chain uses TRBV6-5 and TRBJ2-3; TRBD2 aligns with 7 central bases. The CDR3 protein is CASSYSRTSITDTQYF. The DNA is TGTGCCAGCAGTTACTCGAGGACTAGTATCACAGATACGCAGTATTTT.